Described below is a single T cell receptor beta chain sequence and its context. These data are taken from a study of blood T cell repertoires in COVID-19. The wider study: PBMCs, B-cell-depleted T cells, or T cells provided the cDNA or gDNA that made up the material.

In the study's own analysis: Amplifying reference gene primers gave estimates of nucleated cell counts. Using immunoSEQ multiplex PCR, the repertoire was profiled, and TCRdb retains in-frame clones only, with some absent. V, J and clone size were drawn from that table, and D and trimming were deduced from the DNA. The sample holds hundreds of thousands of clones, around 91% seen once. Trimming cost V 4 bases and J 8 bases, with 14 bases left between them. Germline V gene lookup returns CDR1 KGHDR and CDR2 SFDVKD. The CDR3 sequence is 14 residues long. V and J are TRBV24-1 and TRBJ2-1; possible D gene TRBD2, 6 bases. The material sequenced was peripheral blood. The receptor was derived from a woman aged 18-29 years who had recovered from COVID-19. The CDR3 DNA sequence: TGTGCCACCAGTGACCGACTAGTGGGCCATGAGCAGTTCTTC. This sequence encodes CATSDRLVGHEQFF.